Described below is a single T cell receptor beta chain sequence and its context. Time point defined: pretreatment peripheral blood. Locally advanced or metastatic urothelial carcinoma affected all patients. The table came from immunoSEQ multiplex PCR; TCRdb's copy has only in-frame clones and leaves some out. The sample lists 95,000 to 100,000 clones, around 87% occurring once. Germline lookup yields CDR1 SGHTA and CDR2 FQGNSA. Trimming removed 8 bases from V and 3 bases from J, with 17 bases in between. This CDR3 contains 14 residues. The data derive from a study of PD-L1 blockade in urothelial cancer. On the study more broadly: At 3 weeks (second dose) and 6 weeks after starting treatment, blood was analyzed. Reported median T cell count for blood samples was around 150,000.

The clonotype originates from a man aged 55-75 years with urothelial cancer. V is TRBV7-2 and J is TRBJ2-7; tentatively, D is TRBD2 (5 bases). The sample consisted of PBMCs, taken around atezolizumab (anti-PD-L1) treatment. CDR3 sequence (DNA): TGTGCCAGCGGTCGAGGAGGTACCGACTACGAGCAGTACTTC. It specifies CASGRGGTDYEQYF. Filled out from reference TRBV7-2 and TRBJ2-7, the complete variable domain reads GAGVSQSPSNKVTEKGKDVELRCDPISGHTALYWYRQSLGQGLEFLIYFQGNSAPDKSGLPSDRFSAERTGGSVSTLTIQRTQQEDSAVYLCASGRGGTDYEQYFGPGTRLTVT.